This is a list of T cell receptor beta chains from one sample in a study of blood T cell repertoires in COVID-19. Repertoires were generated with immunoSEQ multiplex PCR, while TCRdb's copy carries only in-frame clones and drops some. The data contain under 200,000 clones, 90% of them singletons. The sample consisted of peripheral blood. These receptors were taken from a middle-aged man with acute or convalescent COVID-19. Both conserved end residues are part of each CDR3. The D gene is left open where the match is weak. Size tells how often a clone was seen (once, few, many) or the class of an expanded clone, and some rows leave it out.

cdr3_aa: CAWSVQPGNTIYF
cdr3_nt: TGTGCCTGGAGTGTACAACCTGGAAACACCATATATTTT
d_call: NA
j_call: TRBJ1-3
clone_size: few
v_call: TRBV30

cdr3_aa: CASSLGLAGVEQFF
cdr3_nt: TGTGCCAGCAGCTTGGGGCTAGCGGGGGTGGAGCAGTTCTTC
d_call: TRBD2
j_call: TRBJ2-1
clone_size: NA
v_call: TRBV11-2

cdr3_aa: CAISKTGSGNSPLHF
cdr3_nt: TGTGCCATCAGTAAGACAGGCTCCGGGAATTCACCCCTCCACTTT
d_call: NA
j_call: TRBJ1-6
clone_size: NA
v_call: TRBV10-3

cdr3_aa: CASSKGRGPKKVPQHF
cdr3_nt: TGTGCCAGCAGCAAAGGGAGGGGCCCTAAAAAGGTGCCCCAGCATTTT
d_call: NA
j_call: TRBJ1-5
clone_size: NA
v_call: TRBV21-1

cdr3_aa: CASSLMGGTVADTQYF
cdr3_nt: TGTGCCAGCAGTTTAATGGGCGGGACCGTAGCAGATACGCAGTATTTT
d_call: NA
j_call: TRBJ2-3
clone_size: NA
v_call: TRBV27

cdr3_aa: CASSLRDRIFYSNQPQHF
cdr3_nt: TGTGCCAGCAGTCTCCGGGACAGAATCTTTTATAGCAATCAGCCCCAGCATTTT
d_call: TRBD1
j_call: TRBJ1-5
clone_size: NA
v_call: TRBV28

cdr3_aa: CASSLGQGYGYTF
cdr3_nt: TGTGCCAGCAGCTTGGGGCAGGGCTATGGCTACACCTTC
d_call: NA
j_call: TRBJ1-2
clone_size: NA
v_call: TRBV13

cdr3_aa: CASSFAQSSGYTF
cdr3_nt: TGTGCCAGCAGTTTTGCCCAATCGAGTGGCTACACCTTC
d_call: NA
j_call: TRBJ1-2
clone_size: NA
v_call: TRBV12-3/TRBV12-4

cdr3_aa: CASSSVGGNGYTF
cdr3_nt: TGTGCCAGCAGCTCGGTAGGGGGAAATGGCTACACCTTC
d_call: NA
j_call: TRBJ1-2
clone_size: NA
v_call: TRBV5-4

cdr3_aa: CSASFGGGTDTQYF
cdr3_nt: TGCAGTGCTAGTTTCGGGGGGGGCACAGATACGCAGTATTTT
d_call: TRBD2
j_call: TRBJ2-3
clone_size: NA
v_call: TRBV20-1

cdr3_aa: CASSVRVEGEQFF
cdr3_nt: TGTGCCAGCAGCGTACGGGTTGAAGGTGAGCAGTTCTTC
d_call: NA
j_call: TRBJ2-1
clone_size: NA
v_call: TRBV9

cdr3_aa: CASSQGVGGDTQYF
cdr3_nt: TGCGCCAGCAGCCAAGGGGTGGGGGGAGATACGCAGTATTTT
d_call: NA
j_call: TRBJ2-3
clone_size: NA
v_call: TRBV4-1

cdr3_aa: CASSGVTVPYEQYF
cdr3_nt: TGTGCCAGCAGTGGTGTCACAGTTCCCTACGAGCAGTACTTC
d_call: NA
j_call: TRBJ2-7
clone_size: once
v_call: TRBV2

cdr3_aa: CASKVGANQPQHF
cdr3_nt: TGTGCCAGCAAGGTAGGGGCAAATCAGCCCCAGCATTTT
d_call: NA
j_call: TRBJ1-5
clone_size: NA
v_call: TRBV6-5

cdr3_aa: CASSYMGLGDTQYF
cdr3_nt: TGTGCCAGCAGTTACATGGGCTTGGGAGATACGCAGTATTTT
d_call: NA
j_call: TRBJ2-3
clone_size: NA
v_call: TRBV6-5